This T cell receptor (beta chain) is drawn from a study of T-cell reconstitution after alpha-beta-depleted transplantation in children (dated by TCRdb to between 2015 and 2016). Regarding the study in general: Using TCR repertoire profiling, the study followed T-cell immune reconstitution in a quantitative way in children after TCRalphabeta/CD19-depleted allogeneic hematopoietic cell transplantation.

After removal of 6 bases from V and 8 bases from J, the junction retains 16 bases not matched to a gene. Sequences MNHEY (CDR1) and SMNVEV (CDR2) are obtained from the germline V gene (reference sequence). The CDR3 sequence holds 16 residues, the cysteine and phenylalanine included. The only DNA kept is the CDR3, 48 bases in frame from the first base. This clonotype was found many times. This receptor's antigen is unknown. No quality values exist for individual bases; no much larger clone is one base distant. Libraries came from PCR. Sequencing relied on an Illumina HiSeq 2500. TCR libraries were prepared with molecular barcoding, using unique molecular identifiers to normalize TCRbeta repertoire quantification. Using fastp trimming at Q25 and MiXCR clonotype assembly, TCRdb reanalyzed the public sequencing data and kept in-frame beta chains. CDR3 protein duplicates are merged, each entry listing the most common genes and DNA. This sample lists around 400,000 distinct CDR3 sequences; approximately 10% were detected once. Roughly 6% of the sample rests with the top ten.

This receptor chain uses TRBV27 and TRBJ2-1; TRBD2 matches 7 bases in the middle. The material sequenced was PBMCs from the stem cell graft donor, taken from the stem cell graft. The TCR sequence derives from a human donor who donated a stem cell graft to a child with acute myeloid leukemia. The CDR3 protein is CASSPPLGWAGDEQFF. The sequence in DNA is TGTGCCAGCAGCCCACCCCTGGGCTGGGCGGGAGATGAGCAGTTCTTC.